A single sample is the source of the 26 T cell receptor beta chains below, sequenced in a study of shared clonotypes between healthy human individuals. Clones were read by immunoSEQ multiplex PCR, and TCRdb kept only the in-frame ones, dropping some. The table lists 1.6 million or so clones, around 95% of them singletons. The sequenced sample was naive CD4+ T cells sorted from blood. Noted subset: CD45RA+ positively selected. These TCRs come from a man aged 30-40 years in good health.

The V and J genes are TRBV6-5 and TRBJ2-7; D perhaps matches TRBD2 (6 bases). The germline V and J ends were trimmed by 5 bases and 3 bases, with 14 bases remaining between them. Per the germline V gene, CDR1 is MNHEY and CDR2 is SVGAGI. CDR3 length: 14 residues. DNA of the CDR3: TGTGCCAGCAGTCCGGGACTGGCAGACTACGAGCAGTACTTC. This encodes CASSPGLADYEQYF.

The chain is built from TRBV2 and TRBJ2-2, with D uncertain. Germline CDR1 and CDR2: SNHLY and FYNNEI. The CDR3 spans 15 residues. V was pared by 8 bases and J by 3 bases, with 16 bases between. CDR3 region: CASSRTDMDTGELFF. The CDR3 region has the DNA TGTGCCAGCTCGAGGACCGATATGGACACCGGGGAGCTGTTTTTT.

Concerning this clone itself: Additional DNA sequences in this sample encode the identical CDR3. The chain combines TRBV20-1 with TRBJ2-5; D is uncertain. CDR3 length equals 11 residues. V lost 3 bases, J lost 7 bases, and 9 bases lay in between. The germline CDR1 and CDR2 sequences are DFQATT and SNEGSKA (reference sequence). The CDR3 DNA follows: TGCAGTGCTAGGTCTCCAGGGACCCAGTACTTC. Translating it yields CSARSPGTQYF.

This clone was detected once. The chain carries TRBV10-3 and TRBJ1-1; D perhaps matches TRBD1 (5 bases). Trimming took off 8 bases at V and 5 bases at J, with 15 bases between the two ends. The CDR3 has 13 residues. Per the germline V gene, CDR1 is ENHRY and CDR2 is SYGVKD. This CDR3 reads CAIGPQGRTEAFF. The CDR3 DNA follows: TGTGCCATCGGCCCCCAGGGTCGGACTGAAGCTTTCTTT.

V usage is TRBV18 and J usage is TRBJ2-3; D is unclear. Germline V gene lookup returns CDR1 KGHSH and CDR2 LQKENI. V was shortened by 3 bases and J by 7 bases, with 14 bases between the two germline ends. The CDR3 is 14 amino acids. The CDR3 DNA follows: TGTGCCAGCTCACCCACCCCAGGTATCAATACGCAGTATTTT. Protein product: CASSPTPGINTQYF.

The chain joins TRBV11-2 to TRBJ2-1; D is unclear. The CDR3 loop spans 12 amino acids. Germline loops: CDR1 SGHAT, CDR2 FQNNGV. V lost 10 bases and J 7 bases, leaving 14 bases between the germline ends. The CDR3 loop reads CATRVWENEQFF. The DNA for the CDR3 is TGTGCCACCCGGGTTTGGGAAAATGAGCAGTTCTTC.

The rearrangement uses TRBV28 and TRBJ2-5; TRBD1 aligns across 8 bases. CDR1 MDHEN and CDR2 SYDVKM come from the germline V gene. CDR3 length equals 13 residues. Here the CDR3 reads CAATGEDQETQYF. DNA of the CDR3: TGTGCGGCGACAGGGGAGGACCAAGAGACCCAGTACTTC.

The chain joins TRBV10-1 to TRBJ2-2; 11 nucleotides agree with TRBD2. V was pared by 8 bases and J by 4 bases, with 6 bases of the junction left unmatched. The V gene's germline CDR1 is WNHNN and CDR2 SYGVQD (reference sequence). The CDR3 has 15 residues. CDR3 residues: CASRPGLAATGELFF. The CDR3, as DNA: TGCGCCAGCCGACCGGGACTAGCGGCCACCGGGGAGCTGTTTTTT.

The chain is built from TRBV5-1 and TRBJ2-1; maybe TRBD2 (6 bases). V gave up 4 bases and J gave up 6 bases, with 17 bases separating them. Germline-derived CDR1 and CDR2 are SGHRS and YFSETQ. The CDR3 has 15 amino acids. This CDR3 reads CASSATGLSPNEQFF. DNA of the CDR3: TGCGCCAGCAGCGCTACCGGACTATCACCCAATGAGCAGTTCTTC.

This chain connects TRBV9 to TRBJ1-1; no clear D gene. Germline CDR1 and CDR2: SGDLS and YYNGEE. This CDR3 contains 13 residues. V gave up 1 base and J gave up 5 bases, with 9 bases separating them. This CDR3 reads CASSVMGETEAFF. The CDR3 nucleotides read TGTGCCAGCAGCGTAATGGGAGAAACTGAAGCTTTCTTT.

The chain couples TRBV18 to TRBJ1-1; possible D gene TRBD1, 6 bases. Trimming took off 6 bases at V and 3 bases at J, with 35 bases between the two ends. Germline V gene data show CDR1 as KGHSH and CDR2 as LQKENI. The CDR3 runs to 21 residues. Written as DNA, the CDR3 is TGTGCCAGCTCTCAAAGAGGGACTGTACAGGGAATCGGTGTTCGGGACACTGAAGCTTTCTTT. Its translation: CASSQRGTVQGIGVRDTEAFF.

The chain uses TRBV5-1 and TRBJ2-2; possible D gene TRBD1, 5 bases. The CDR3 spans 16 residues. With 0 bases removed from V and 3 bases from J, the gap between germline ends came to 12 bases. Per germline, CDR1 SGHRS and CDR2 YFSETQ. The CDR3 DNA reads TGCGCCAGCAGCTTGGGGCAGGGCTCTTACACCGGGGAGCTGTTTTTT. It specifies CASSLGQGSYTGELFF.

A remark on this clone: The sample carries other DNA sequences with the same CDR3. The chain combines TRBV7-9 with TRBJ2-5; no definite D call. Germline V CDR1 and CDR2: SEHNR, FQNEAQ (reference sequence). This CDR3 has 13 amino acids. V shed 2 bases and J shed 1 base, with 5 bases lying between them. In DNA form, the CDR3 reads TGTGCCAGCAGCTTATACAGCCAAGAGACCCAGTACTTC. Residues: CASSLYSQETQYF. The full variable domain, its missing parts supplied by reference TRBV7-9 and TRBJ2-5, is DTGVSQNPRHKITKRGQNVTFRCDPISEHNRLYWYRQTLGQGPEFLTYFQNEAQLEKSRLLSDRFSAERPKGSFSTLEIQRTEQGDSAMYLCASSLYSQETQYFGPGTRLLVL.

J is TRBJ1-1 and V is TRBV5-4; no reliable D call. Germline values: CDR1 SGHNT, CDR2 YYREEE (reference sequence). The V and J ends lost 6 bases and 4 bases respectively, with 22 bases between them. CDR3 length equals 16 residues. The CDR3 coding sequence is TGTGCCAGCACCAACTTCAGACCGGGCGAGGGCACTGAAGCTTTCTTT. Protein sequence: CASTNFRPGEGTEAFF.

This rearrangement joins TRBV5-1 to TRBJ2-2, with a tentative D call TRBD2 (5 bases). This CDR3 spans 14 amino acids. V was clipped by 3 bases and J by 5 bases, with 11 bases between them. Germline V gene lookup returns CDR1 SGHRS and CDR2 YFSETQ. The CDR3 spells CASSSWPGTGELFF. The DNA of the CDR3 is TGCGCCAGCAGCTCCTGGCCGGGGACCGGGGAGCTGTTTTTT.

J is TRBJ2-2 and V is TRBV5-1; 11 bases are a match to TRBD2. The CDR3 totals 16 residues. Germline trimming cut 3 bases from V and 4 bases from J; bases unmatched to any gene: 5. Germline CDR1 is SGHRS and CDR2 is YFSETQ. The DNA for the CDR3 is TGCGCCAGCAGCTCCGGGACTAGCGGATTCACCGGGGAGCTGTTTTTT. Translated, it gives CASSSGTSGFTGELFF.

The genes are TRBV7-8 and TRBJ1-3; a possible D gene is TRBD1 (5 bases). The CDR3 sequence is 15 residues long. Germline V gene sequence: CDR1 SGHVS, CDR2 FQNEAQ. Deletions cut 2 bases from V and 3 bases from J, with 11 bases between. The CDR3 spells CASSLHPGVGNTIYF. The CDR3 nucleotides read TGTGCCAGCAGCTTACACCCGGGGGTTGGAAACACCATATATTTT.

The V and J genes are TRBV7-3 and TRBJ2-1; D is unresolved. The germline V gene has CDR1 SGHTA and CDR2 FQGTGA. The ends were cut back, 4 bases at V and 5 bases at J, with 12 bases in the middle. The CDR3 runs 14 residues. CDR3 loop: CASSSNGPHNEQFF. In DNA, the CDR3 is TGTGCCAGCAGCTCTAACGGGCCTCACAATGAGCAGTTCTTC.

This clone was seen only once. V usage is TRBV7-9 and J usage is TRBJ1-5; tentative D call: TRBD1 (5 bases). V lost 4 bases and J lost 6, with 7 bases in between. Per the germline V gene, CDR1 is SEHNR and CDR2 is FQNEAQ (reference sequence). This CDR3 region has 12 residues. The CDR3 here is CASSSGGQPQHF. Written as DNA, the CDR3 is TGTGCCAGCAGCTCGGGGGGTCAGCCCCAGCATTTT.

Worth noting for this clone: Different DNA sequences within this sample yield the same CDR3. The chain combines TRBV19 with TRBJ2-3; D is unresolved. Germline CDR1 LNHDA, CDR2 SQIVND (reference sequence). This CDR3 contains 14 residues. Trimming shortened V by 1 base and J by 2 bases, and 7 bases separated the two germline ends. CDR3 DNA sequence: TGTGCCAGTAGTATAGGTCTTCCCACAGATACGCAGTATTTT. Its translation: CASSIGLPTDTQYF.

The V call is TRBV18, the J call TRBJ2-7; possibly TRBD2 for D (5 bases). The germline V gene has CDR1 KGHSH and CDR2 LQKENI. The CDR3 runs 13 residues. The germline V and J ends were trimmed by 3 bases and 5 bases, with 11 bases remaining between them. The CDR3 nucleotides read TGTGCCAGCTCACCCGGACTGACCGACGAGCAGTACTTC. This encodes CASSPGLTDEQYF.

The chain couples TRBV7-2 to TRBJ2-1; maybe TRBD1 (6 bases). V shed 0 bases and J shed 6 bases, with 12 bases lying between them. Germline lookup yields CDR1 SGHTA and CDR2 FQGNSA. The CDR3 totals 15 residues. CDR3 amino acids: CASSLASDSVNEQFF. The CDR3 DNA follows: TGTGCCAGCAGCTTAGCGTCGGACAGCGTCAATGAGCAGTTCTTC.

The chain employs TRBV7-2 and TRBJ2-1; D is unresolved. V shed 5 bases and J shed 10 bases, with 18 bases lying between them. The CDR3 consists of 14 residues. The germline gives CDR1 SGHTA, CDR2 FQGNSA. For the CDR3, the DNA is TGTGCCAGCAGCCCCCCCGGCCAGCCCCAAGAGCAGTTCTTC. It yields the protein CASSPPGQPQEQFF.

V usage is TRBV5-4 and J usage is TRBJ2-1; D tentatively reads TRBD1 or TRBD2 (7 bases each). Trimming stripped 3 bases from V and 0 bases from J, with 13 bases between. CDR1 SGHNT and CDR2 YYREEE come from the germline V gene (reference sequence). The CDR3 runs to 16 residues. CDR3: CASSSRGGYSYNEQFF. CDR3 sequence (DNA): TGTGCCAGCAGCTCCAGGGGGGGCTACTCCTACAATGAGCAGTTCTTC.

This rearrangement joins TRBV9 to TRBJ2-2; 11 bases fit TRBD2. CDR1 and CDR2 from the germline V gene are SGDLS and YYNGEE. The CDR3 spans 16 residues. The V and J ends lost 2 bases and 7 bases, in that order; junction bases with no gene match: 7. CDR3 in amino acids: CASSVLAGGFVGELFF. In DNA, the CDR3 is TGTGCCAGCAGCGTTCTAGCGGGAGGTTTCGTCGGGGAGCTGTTTTTT.

The J gene is TRBJ1-1, the V gene TRBV18, with D tentatively TRBD1 (5 bases). Germline V CDR1 and CDR2: KGHSH, LQKENI. The CDR3 has 15 amino acids. V lost 3 bases and J 1 base, leaving 12 bases between the germline ends. CDR3 nucleotides: TGTGCCAGCTCACCGACGTGGGACGGGAACACTGAAGCTTTCTTT. This gives the protein CASSPTWDGNTEAFF.